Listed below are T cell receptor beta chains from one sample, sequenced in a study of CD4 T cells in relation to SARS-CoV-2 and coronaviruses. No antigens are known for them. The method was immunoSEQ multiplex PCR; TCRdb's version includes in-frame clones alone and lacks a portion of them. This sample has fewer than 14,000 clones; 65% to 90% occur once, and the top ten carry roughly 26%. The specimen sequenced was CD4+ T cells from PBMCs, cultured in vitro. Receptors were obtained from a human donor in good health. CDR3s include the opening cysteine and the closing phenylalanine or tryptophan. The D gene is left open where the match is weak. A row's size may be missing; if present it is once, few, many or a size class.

CDR3 protein: CASSLYLGQGDGNEQFF
CDR3 DNA: TGTGCCAGCAGCTTGTACCTTGGACAGGGGGACGGCAATGAGCAGTTCTTC
D gene: TRBD1
clone size: -
V gene: TRBV11-2
J gene: TRBJ2-1

CDR3 protein: CASSIGIGPQPQHF
CDR3 DNA: TGTGCCAGTAGTATAGGCATAGGGCCTCAGCCCCAGCATTTT
D gene: -
clone size: few
V gene: TRBV19
J gene: TRBJ1-5

CDR3 protein: CASKGLDTGELFF
CDR3 DNA: TGTGCCAGCAAAGGGTTGGACACCGGGGAGCTGTTTTTT
D gene: -
clone size: -
V gene: TRBV6-4
J gene: TRBJ2-2

CDR3 protein: CASSVVLGAGANVLTF
CDR3 DNA: TGTGCCAGCAGCGTAGTATTAGGGGCTGGGGCCAACGTCCTGACTTTC
D gene: -
clone size: once
V gene: TRBV9
J gene: TRBJ2-6

CDR3 protein: CASSVDSRETQYF
CDR3 DNA: TGTGCCAGCAGCGTAGATAGCCGGGAGACCCAGTACTTC
D gene: -
clone size: -
V gene: TRBV9
J gene: TRBJ2-5

CDR3 protein: CASSLGGAGEAFF
CDR3 DNA: TGTGCCAGCAGCTTGGGGGGGGCGGGTGAAGCTTTCTTT
D gene: -
clone size: -
V gene: TRBV5-4
J gene: TRBJ1-1

CDR3 protein: CASSDSGLVSTDTQYF
CDR3 DNA: TGCGCCAGCAGTGACTCGGGGCTCGTAAGCACAGATACGCAGTATTTT
D gene: -
clone size: -
V gene: TRBV10-1
J gene: TRBJ2-3

CDR3 protein: CASSQAGSVQYF
CDR3 DNA: TGCGCCAGCAGCCAGGCAGGGTCTGTGCAGTACTTC
D gene: -
clone size: -
V gene: TRBV4-1
J gene: TRBJ2-7

CDR3 protein: CASSESYRGASGNTIYF
CDR3 DNA: TGTGCCAGCAGTGAATCCTACAGGGGGGCTTCTGGAAACACCATATATTTT
D gene: TRBD1
clone size: -
V gene: TRBV2
J gene: TRBJ1-3

CDR3 protein: CASSQYGQGADYTQYF
CDR3 DNA: TGCGCCAGCAGCCAGTATGGACAGGGGGCTGATTATACGCAGTATTTT
D gene: TRBD1
clone size: -
V gene: TRBV4-3
J gene: TRBJ2-3

CDR3 protein: CASSMDRGSSGNTIYF
CDR3 DNA: TGTGCCAGTAGTATGGACCGCGGAAGCTCTGGAAACACCATATATTTT
D gene: -
clone size: -
V gene: TRBV19
J gene: TRBJ1-3

CDR3 protein: CASNLEVGVNTEAFF
CDR3 DNA: TGTGCCAGTAACCTAGAAGTCGGGGTGAACACTGAAGCTTTCTTT
D gene: -
clone size: -
V gene: TRBV19
J gene: TRBJ1-1

CDR3 protein: CASSLTGSYGYTF
CDR3 DNA: TGTGCCAGCAGCCTTACAGGTTCCTATGGCTACACCTTC
D gene: -
clone size: -
V gene: TRBV12-3/TRBV12-4
J gene: TRBJ1-2

CDR3 protein: CASSTQGNGYTF
CDR3 DNA: TGTGCCAGCAGTACACAGGGGAATGGCTACACCTTC
D gene: TRBD1
clone size: -
V gene: TRBV2
J gene: TRBJ1-2

CDR3 protein: CASSPAGTSTDTQYF
CDR3 DNA: TGTGCCAGCAGTCCAGCCGGGACCAGCACAGATACGCAGTATTTT
D gene: -
clone size: -
V gene: TRBV28
J gene: TRBJ2-3

CDR3 protein: CASSPLEGLAGVDETQYF
CDR3 DNA: TGTGCCAGCAGCCCCCTGGAGGGACTAGCGGGAGTTGATGAGACCCAGTACTTC
D gene: TRBD2
clone size: -
V gene: TRBV4-2
J gene: TRBJ2-5

CDR3 protein: CASSFPIGEPQHF
CDR3 DNA: TGTGCCAGCAGTTTCCCCATTGGGGAGCCCCAGCATTTT
D gene: -
clone size: -
V gene: TRBV6-2/TRBV6-3
J gene: TRBJ1-5

CDR3 protein: CASSPNNSPLHF
CDR3 DNA: TGTGCCAGCAGTCCCAATAATTCACCCCTCCACTTT
D gene: -
clone size: few
V gene: TRBV2
J gene: TRBJ1-6

CDR3 protein: CASSLGGGSPDNEQFF
CDR3 DNA: TGTGCCAGCAGCTTGGGTGGCGGGAGCCCCGACAATGAGCAGTTCTTC
D gene: TRBD2
clone size: -
V gene: TRBV5-4
J gene: TRBJ2-1

CDR3 protein: CSVVPHSGRRDYEQYF
CDR3 DNA: TGCAGCGTTGTTCCCCATAGCGGGAGGCGAGATTACGAGCAGTACTTC
D gene: TRBD2
clone size: -
V gene: TRBV29-1
J gene: TRBJ2-7

CDR3 protein: CASSEKQASSYEQYF
CDR3 DNA: TGTGCCAGCAGTGAGAAACAGGCGAGCTCCTACGAGCAGTACTTC
D gene: -
clone size: -
V gene: TRBV2
J gene: TRBJ2-7

CDR3 protein: CASSIRDSFNEQFF
CDR3 DNA: TGTGCCAGTAGTATCCGGGACTCCTTCAATGAGCAGTTCTTC
D gene: -
clone size: -
V gene: TRBV19
J gene: TRBJ2-1

CDR3 protein: CASSDDRRGTDTQYF
CDR3 DNA: TGTGCCAGCAGTGATGACAGGCGAGGCACAGATACGCAGTATTTT
D gene: -
clone size: -
V gene: TRBV2
J gene: TRBJ2-3

CDR3 protein: CAISQSGEGNYGYTF
CDR3 DNA: TGTGCCATCAGTCAGTCAGGGGAGGGTAACTATGGCTACACCTTC
D gene: -
clone size: -
V gene: TRBV10-3
J gene: TRBJ1-2

CDR3 protein: CASSRGNTNEKLFF
CDR3 DNA: TGTGCCAGCAGCCGGGGGAACACTAATGAAAAACTGTTTTTT
D gene: -
clone size: -
V gene: TRBV7-2
J gene: TRBJ1-4

CDR3 protein: CASSPGTDLFSGANVLTF
CDR3 DNA: TGTGCCAGCAGCCCGGGGACAGATCTATTCTCTGGGGCCAACGTCCTGACTTTC
D gene: TRBD1
clone size: -
V gene: TRBV7-6
J gene: TRBJ2-6

CDR3 protein: CASSQALDRAHEQYF
CDR3 DNA: TGTGCCAGCAGCCAAGCCCTGGACAGGGCCCACGAGCAGTACTTC
D gene: TRBD1
clone size: -
V gene: TRBV3-1/TRBV3-2
J gene: TRBJ2-7

CDR3 protein: CASSSRDRGNYGYTF
CDR3 DNA: TGTGCCAGCAGTTCGAGGGACAGGGGGAACTATGGCTACACCTTC
D gene: TRBD1
clone size: -
V gene: TRBV6-5
J gene: TRBJ1-2

CDR3 protein: CASSVVGGQETQYF
CDR3 DNA: TGTGCCAGCAGCGTAGTAGGGGGACAAGAGACCCAGTACTTC
D gene: -
clone size: -
V gene: TRBV9
J gene: TRBJ2-5

CDR3 protein: CASSQKGGIGYNSPLHF
CDR3 DNA: TGCGCCAGCAGCCAAAAAGGGGGAATAGGGTATAATTCACCCCTCCACTTT
D gene: -
clone size: few
V gene: TRBV4-1
J gene: TRBJ1-6

CDR3 protein: CASSENGVNQPQHF
CDR3 DNA: TGTGCCAGCAGTGAAAATGGGGTAAATCAGCCCCAGCATTTT
D gene: -
clone size: once
V gene: TRBV7-9
J gene: TRBJ1-5

CDR3 protein: CASSLPGANTDTQYF
CDR3 DNA: TGTGCCAGCAGCTTGCCGGGGGCCAACACAGATACGCAGTATTTT
D gene: -
clone size: -
V gene: TRBV5-8
J gene: TRBJ2-3

CDR3 protein: CASSPLSLGYYEQYF
CDR3 DNA: TGTGCCAGCAGCCCGCTCAGCTTGGGCTACTACGAGCAGTACTTC
D gene: -
clone size: -
V gene: TRBV7-9
J gene: TRBJ2-7

CDR3 protein: CASSSEPQPLYSNQPQHF
CDR3 DNA: TGTGCCAGCAGCTCCGAGCCCCAGCCCCTATATAGCAATCAGCCCCAGCATTTT
D gene: -
clone size: -
V gene: TRBV7-9
J gene: TRBJ1-5

CDR3 protein: CASSASGQGSSGANVLTF
CDR3 DNA: TGTGCCAGCAGCGCCTCGGGACAGGGTAGCTCTGGGGCCAACGTCCTGACTTTC
D gene: TRBD1
clone size: -
V gene: TRBV9
J gene: TRBJ2-6

CDR3 protein: CASSLVAGRPGNTIYF
CDR3 DNA: TGTGCCAGCAGCTTGGTGGCAGGGAGGCCTGGAAACACCATATATTTT
D gene: -
clone size: -
V gene: TRBV5-6
J gene: TRBJ1-3